Following are 27 T cell receptor beta chains from one sample sequenced in a study of blood T cell repertoires in COVID-19. Data came from immunoSEQ multiplex PCR; TCRdb stores just in-frame clones and leaves some out. This sample has 200,000 to 250,000 clones, with 85% found just once. Sequences were obtained from peripheral blood. The receptors come from a middle-aged man who had recovered from COVID-19.

The V and J genes are TRBV27 and TRBJ2-7, with 7 nucleotides matching TRBD1. The trim removed 3 bases at V and 3 bases at J, leaving 8 bases unmatched. CDR3 size: 15 residues. The germline V gene encodes CDR1 MNHEY and CDR2 SMNVEV (reference sequence). DNA of the CDR3: TGTGCCAGCAGTTTGCAAGGGACAGAACACTACGAGCAGTACTTC. Its protein is CASSLQGTEHYEQYF.

V is TRBV24-1 and J is TRBJ2-1, with TRBD2 matching 9 bases. The CDR3 is made up of 14 amino acids. Trimming removed 6 bases from V and 5 bases from J; junction bases left unmatched: 4. The V gene's germline CDR1 is KGHDR and CDR2 SFDVKD. The CDR3: CATSTSGFNNEQFF. The CDR3 DNA follows: TGTGCCACCAGTACTAGCGGGTTCAACAATGAGCAGTTCTTC.

This chain uses TRBV5-1 with TRBJ1-2, with D perhaps matching TRBD1 (6 bases). V dropped 0 bases and J dropped 4 bases, with 16 bases sitting between them. This CDR3 has 16 residues. In germline, CDR1 is SGHRS, CDR2 YFSETQ. The CDR3 is CASSLGGQSRTYGYTF. The CDR3 DNA reads TGCGCCAGCAGCTTGGGGGGGCAGTCGAGGACCTATGGCTACACCTTC.

The chain employs TRBV28 and TRBJ2-7; 9 bases agree with TRBD1. The CDR3 extends over 13 amino acids. In germline, CDR1 is MDHEN, CDR2 SYDVKM. J was trimmed by 3 bases and V by 6 bases; bases with no gene match: 3. CDR3 region: CASSPGQGYEQYF. The CDR3 nucleotides are TGTGCCAGCAGCCCGGGACAGGGCTACGAGCAGTACTTC.

This chain uses TRBV2 with TRBJ2-5; tentative D call: TRBD2 (7 bases). CDR1 is SNHLY and CDR2 is FYNNEI in the germline V gene. This CDR3 is 16 amino acids long. The ends were cut back, 5 bases at V and 2 bases at J, with 18 bases in the middle. Here the CDR3 DNA reads TGTGCCAGCAGTTACGAGATTGGGGGGGCGCAAGAGACCCAGTACTTC. It yields the protein CASSYEIGGAQETQYF. The variable domain in full, completed from reference TRBV2 and TRBJ2-5, reads EPEVTQTPSHQVTQMGQEVILRCVPISNHLYFYWYRQILGQKVEFLVSFYNNEISEKSEIFDDQFSVERPDGSNFTLKIRSTKLEDSAMYFCASSYEIGGAQETQYFGPGTRLLVL.

This rearrangement joins TRBV3-1 (or the pseudogene TRBV3-2) to TRBJ2-7, with 9 nucleotides matching TRBD2. J lost 0 bases, V lost 3 bases, and 3 bases had no gene match. The germline V gene has CDR1 LGHDT and CDR2 YNNKEL (reference sequence). The CDR3 consists of 15 residues. The CDR3 sequence: CASSHSGSPSYEQYF. CDR3 bases: TGTGCCAGCAGCCATAGCGGGAGCCCCTCCTACGAGCAGTACTTC.

V is TRBV19 and J is TRBJ2-2; the match to TRBD2 covers 8 bases. Unmatched junction bases numbered 10, after V lost 7 bases and J lost 3 bases. The CDR3 sequence is 16 residues long. Germline CDR1 reads LNHDA; CDR2 reads SQIVND (reference sequence). CDR3 sequence reads: CASKGQAGVDTGELFF. In nucleotides, the CDR3 is TGTGCCAGTAAGGGTCAAGCGGGAGTGGACACCGGGGAGCTGTTTTTT.

In this sample, this clone turned up a few times. The CDR3: CASSKGRVDTQYF. For the CDR3, the DNA is TGTGCCAGTAGTAAGGGCAGGGTAGATACGCAGTATTTT. V is TRBV19 and J is TRBJ2-3; D perhaps matches TRBD1 (5 bases). V lost 4 bases and J 5 bases, leaving 10 bases between the germline ends. The CDR3 consists of 13 residues. Germline V gene sequence: CDR1 LNHDA, CDR2 SQIVND (reference sequence).

This chain connects TRBV6-6 to TRBJ2-1; 8 bases line up with TRBD2. Per germline, CDR1 MNHNY and CDR2 SVGAGI (reference sequence). The CDR3 is 14 amino acids. The V and J ends lost 6 bases and 2 bases, in that order; junction bases with no gene match: 3. The CDR3 bases are TGTGCCAGCAGCCATAGCGGGACCTACAATGAGCAGTTCTTC. It specifies CASSHSGTYNEQFF.

V gene TRBV6-5 combines with J gene TRBJ1-5; TRBD1 matches 7 bases. V was clipped by 0 bases and J by 3 bases; unmatched bases: 5. Germline V gene lookup returns CDR1 MNHEY and CDR2 SVGAGI. The CDR3 is 16 residues long. CDR3 protein: CASSYSRQGVNQPQHF. CDR3 nucleotide sequence: TGTGCCAGCAGTTACTCACGACAGGGCGTCAATCAGCCCCAGCATTTT.

The chain is built from TRBV6-1 and TRBJ2-7, with D perhaps matching TRBD2 (7 bases). The CDR3 extends over 17 amino acids. Germline V gives CDR1 MNHNS, CDR2 SASEGT. Trimming took off 0 bases at V and 3 bases at J, with 18 bases between the two ends. The CDR3 DNA reads as TGTGCCAGCAGTGAAGCTATAGGGGGGGCGAAGATCTACGAGCAGTACTTC. This sequence encodes CASSEAIGGAKIYEQYF.

This clone was found once. The chain joins TRBV27 to TRBJ1-3, with no clear D. V lost 4 bases, J lost 0 bases, and 10 bases lay in between. The CDR3 spans 15 residues. CDR1 is MNHEY and CDR2 is SMNVEV in the germline V gene (reference sequence). CDR3 in DNA: TGTGCCAGCAGTTCTCAGGCCGTCTCTGGAAACACCATATATTTT. The encoded protein is CASSSQAVSGNTIYF.

The V and J genes are TRBV2 and TRBJ2-1; D not resolved. This CDR3 is 13 amino acids long. V dropped 8 bases and J dropped 7 bases, with 15 bases sitting between them. Germline V lookup: CDR1 SNHLY, CDR2 FYNNEI. The CDR3 loop reads CASATLVPNEQFF. CDR3 sequence (DNA): TGTGCCAGCGCAACTCTAGTTCCGAATGAGCAGTTCTTC. Looking up the rest from reference TRBV2 and TRBJ2-1 gives the full variable domain: EPEVTQTPSHQVTQMGQEVILRCVPISNHLYFYWYRQILGQKVEFLVSFYNNEISEKSEIFDDQFSVERPDGSNFTLKIRSTKLEDSAMYFCASATLVPNEQFFGPGTRLTVL.

The chain joins TRBV30 to TRBJ2-5; D perhaps matches TRBD2 (6 bases). Trimming removed 6 bases from V and 5 bases from J, with 19 bases in between. This CDR3 contains 14 residues. Germline V gene sequence: CDR1 GTSNPN, CDR2 SVGIG (reference sequence). The CDR3 region has the DNA TGTGCCTGCCACAGAGGAGGGAGTTGGGAGACCCAGTACTTC. This sequence encodes CACHRGGSWETQYF.

This clone has only one observation. The gene calls are TRBV19 and TRBJ2-2; maybe TRBD1 (5 bases). V was trimmed by 5 bases and J by 1 base, leaving 11 bases between them. CDR1 and CDR2 from the germline V gene are LNHDA and SQIVND (reference sequence). The CDR3 has 15 amino acids. CDR3 DNA: TGTGCCAGTAGTTCACGACAGAAGAACACCGGGGAGCTGTTTTTT. Translation gives CASSSRQKNTGELFF.

This clone appeared a single time. V and J are TRBV28 and TRBJ1-2, with 7 positions matching TRBD1. V gave up 2 bases and J gave up 6 bases; unmatched junction bases: 3. From germline, CDR1 is MDHEN and CDR2 SYDVKM. CDR3 size: 13 residues. CDR3 sequence: CASSLIQGHGYTF. For the CDR3, the DNA is TGTGCCAGCAGTTTAATACAGGGGCATGGCTACACCTTC.

This chain connects TRBV5-5 to TRBJ1-2; 7 nucleotides match TRBD1. V shed 3 bases, J shed 6 bases, and the junction held 14 bases outside the gene matches. The CDR3 is made up of 16 amino acids. Germline CDR1 is SGHKS and CDR2 is YYEKEE (reference sequence). The CDR3 region has the DNA TGTGCCAGCAGCTCCTCTCCTGACAGGGCGGGGAATGGCTACACCTTC. Translated: CASSSSPDRAGNGYTF.

J is TRBJ2-7 and V is TRBV28; 10 nucleotides agree with TRBD2. There are 16 residues in the CDR3. CDR1 and CDR2 (germline): MDHEN, SYDVKM. The junction had 9 bases not matched to a gene; V was cut back by 5 bases and J by 2 bases. The CDR3, as DNA: TGTGCCAGCAGTCCTAGGGGACTAGCGATAGCCTACGAGCAGTACTTC. This gives the protein CASSPRGLAIAYEQYF.

The chain joins TRBV7-8 to TRBJ2-1, with TRBD2 identical over 7 bases. The V gene end was trimmed by 0 bases and the J gene end by 2 bases; junction bases not matched to a gene: 4. Germline CDR1 and CDR2: SGHVS and FQNEAQ. This CDR3 spans 16 amino acids. The CDR3 protein is CASSLAPGLAYNEQFF. The CDR3 DNA reads as TGTGCCAGCAGCTTAGCTCCCGGACTAGCCTACAATGAGCAGTTCTTC.

The V call is TRBV19, the J call TRBJ1-2; 8 bases line up with TRBD1. CDR1 and CDR2 (germline): LNHDA, SQIVND (reference sequence). The ends lost 3 bases at V and 6 bases at J; junction bases unmatched: 6. The CDR3 loop spans 14 amino acids. This CDR3 is CASSMARTGNGYTF. In DNA form, the CDR3 reads TGTGCCAGTAGTATGGCCCGGACAGGGAATGGCTACACCTTC.

The chain combines TRBV27 with TRBJ2-6, with 7 bases fitting TRBD1. Germline V gives CDR1 MNHEY, CDR2 SMNVEV (reference sequence). The junction had 3 bases not matched to a gene; V was cut back by 4 bases and J by 0 bases. The CDR3 extends over 16 amino acids. The CDR3 spells CASSSTGRSGANVLTF. The CDR3 DNA follows: TGTGCCAGCAGTTCGACAGGGCGCTCTGGGGCCAACGTCCTGACTTTC. The whole variable domain, remainder taken from reference TRBV27 and TRBJ2-6, is EAQVTQNPRYLITVTGKKLTVTCSQNMNHEYMSWYRQDPGLGLRQIYYSMNVEVTDKGDVPEGYKVSRKEKRNFPLILESPSPNQTSLYFCASSSTGRSGANVLTFGAGSRLTVL.

J is TRBJ2-7 and V is TRBV2; 10 nucleotides line up with TRBD1. V lost 7 bases and J lost 4; bases outside the gene matches: 7. This CDR3 comprises 14 residues. Germline CDR1 reads SNHLY; CDR2 reads FYNNEI. CDR3 in DNA: TGTGCCAGCACCGGCCGGGACAGGGGTTACGAGCAGTACTTC. Amino acids: CASTGRDRGYEQYF.

In DNA form, the CDR3 reads TGTGCCAGCAGTTTGGCACCCTACGAGCAGTACTTC. This encodes CASSLAPYEQYF. The chain carries TRBV28 and TRBJ2-7; unclear D gene. Germline V gene data show CDR1 as MDHEN and CDR2 as SYDVKM. The CDR3 sequence is 12 residues long. The V and J ends lost 3 bases and 2 bases respectively, with 5 bases between them.

The rearrangement uses TRBV6-5 and TRBJ2-2; TRBD1 agrees at 9 bases. Germline trimming cut 6 bases from V and 2 bases from J; bases unmatched to any gene: 4. Germline CDR1 and CDR2: MNHEY and SVGAGI. This CDR3 spans 15 amino acids. The CDR3 nucleotides read TGTGCCAGCAGAGAGGGACAGGGAAACACCGGGGAGCTGTTTTTT. Translation gives CASREGQGNTGELFF.

The rearrangement joins TRBV28 to TRBJ1-1; D unclear. V was trimmed by 2 bases and J by 1 base, leaving 8 bases between them. CDR3 size: 14 residues. Germline V lookup: CDR1 MDHEN, CDR2 SYDVKM. CDR3 nucleotides: TGTGCCAGCAGTTTACCACAGAGGAACACTGAAGCTTTCTTT. It specifies CASSLPQRNTEAFF.

This rearrangement joins TRBV28 to TRBJ2-7, with 8 nucleotides matching TRBD1. In germline, CDR1 is MDHEN, CDR2 SYDVKM. After removal of 8 bases from V and 2 bases from J, the junction contained 5 bases not matched to a gene. This CDR3 has 13 amino acids. This CDR3 reads CASWGTGPYEQYF. In DNA form, the CDR3 reads TGTGCCAGCTGGGGGACAGGACCCTACGAGCAGTACTTC.

V gene TRBV20-1 combines with J gene TRBJ1-5, with TRBD1 as a possible D gene (6 bases). There are 16 residues in the CDR3. Germline CDR1 reads DFQATT; CDR2 reads SNEGSKA (reference sequence). Trimming left V 3 bases short and J 1 base short, with 16 bases between. The CDR3 nucleotides are TGCAGTGCTAGTGTAATGAGGGGGATAAGCAATCAGCCCCAGCATTTT. It translates to CSASVMRGISNQPQHF.